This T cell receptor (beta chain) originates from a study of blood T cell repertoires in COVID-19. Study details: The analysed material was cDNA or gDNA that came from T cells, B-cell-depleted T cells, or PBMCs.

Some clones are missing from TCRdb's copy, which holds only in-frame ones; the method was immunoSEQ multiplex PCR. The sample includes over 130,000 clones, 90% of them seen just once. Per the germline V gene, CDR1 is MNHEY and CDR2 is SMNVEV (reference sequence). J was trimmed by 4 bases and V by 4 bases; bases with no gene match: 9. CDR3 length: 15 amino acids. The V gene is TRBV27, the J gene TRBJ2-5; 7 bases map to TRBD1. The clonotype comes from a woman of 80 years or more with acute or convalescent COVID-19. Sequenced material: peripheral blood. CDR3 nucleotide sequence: TGTGCCAGCAGTTCACTGACAGGGAGACGAGAGACCCAGTACTTC. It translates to CASSSLTGRRETQYF.